This record looks at one TCR beta chain sequence and its context. Per the authors' pipeline: Nucleated cell number was recorded as an estimate derived from reference gene primer amplification. Data came from immunoSEQ multiplex PCR; TCRdb stores just in-frame clones and leaves some out. D and trimming were read from the DNA, whereas the V and J calls and clone size are those reported in that table. The repertoire has about 300,000 clones, about 91% of them found once; the top ten carry roughly 1.7%. The sample is drawn from a study of blood T cell repertoires in COVID-19. Turning to the study itself: COVID-19 samples collected from the United States, Italy and Spain covered acute and convalescent phases. The cDNA or gDNA used as material had been derived from T cells, B-cell-depleted T cells, or PBMCs.

Sample: peripheral blood. The clonotype originates from a woman in her 30s with COVID-19, enrolled during active disease.

CDR3 residues: CASTPFLRADYGYTF. The CDR3 DNA is TGTGCCAGTACCCCGTTCCTCAGGGCAGACTATGGCTACACCTTC. V usage is TRBV19 and J usage is TRBJ1-2; the D gene is possibly TRBD1 (5 bases). CDR3 length: 15 amino acids. The V gene lost 7 bases and the J gene lost 3 bases, with 18 bases spanning the gap. The germline V gene encodes CDR1 LNHDA and CDR2 SQIVND (reference sequence).